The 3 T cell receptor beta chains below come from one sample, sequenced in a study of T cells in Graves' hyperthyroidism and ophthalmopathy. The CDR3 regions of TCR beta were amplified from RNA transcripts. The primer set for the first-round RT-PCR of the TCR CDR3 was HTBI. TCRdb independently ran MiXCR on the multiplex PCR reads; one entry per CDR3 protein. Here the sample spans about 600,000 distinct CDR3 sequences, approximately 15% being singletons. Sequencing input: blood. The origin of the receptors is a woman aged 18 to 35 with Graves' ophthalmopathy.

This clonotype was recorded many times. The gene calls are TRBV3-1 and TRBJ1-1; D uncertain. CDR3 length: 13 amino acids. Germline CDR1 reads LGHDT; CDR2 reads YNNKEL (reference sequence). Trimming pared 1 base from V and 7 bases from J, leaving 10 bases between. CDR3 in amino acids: CASSQVEGGEAFF. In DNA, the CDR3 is TGTGCCAGCAGCCAAGTTGAAGGAGGTGAAGCTTTCTTT.

The CDR3 bases are TGTGCCAGCAGCTTGGCTGGCAGGTACGATGGCTACACCTTC. It codes for CASSLAGRYDGYTF. The chain is built from TRBV5-5 and TRBJ1-2; D not certain. Germline V gene sequence: CDR1 SGHKS, CDR2 YYEKEE (reference sequence). This CDR3 has 14 amino acids. V lost 0 bases and J 6 bases, leaving 12 bases between the germline ends. The variable domain in full, completed from reference TRBV5-5 and TRBJ1-2, reads DAGVTQSPTHLIKTRGQQVTLRCSPISGHKSVSWYQQVLGQGPQFIFQYYEKEERGRGNFPDRFSARQFPNYSSELNVNALLLGDSALYLCASSLAGRYDGYTFGSGTRLTVV.

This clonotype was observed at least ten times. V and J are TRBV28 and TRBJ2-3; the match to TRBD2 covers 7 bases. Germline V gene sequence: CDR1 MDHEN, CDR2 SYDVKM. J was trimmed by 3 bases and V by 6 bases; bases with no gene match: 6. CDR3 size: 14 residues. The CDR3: CASSPPGGTDTQYF. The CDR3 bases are TGTGCCAGCAGCCCACCCGGGGGGACAGATACGCAGTATTTT.